This T cell receptor beta chain derives from a study of blood T cell repertoires in COVID-19. Study details: Sample material is recorded as cDNA or gDNA derived from T cells, B-cell-depleted T cells, or PBMCs.

Germline V CDR1 and CDR2: MNHEY, SVGAGI. The CDR3 runs to 16 residues. V was pared by 1 base and J by 8 bases, with 6 bases of the junction left unmatched. This clone was detected once. Patients in Seattle were enrolled during active infection, then followed longitudinally. Clones were sequenced by immunoSEQ multiplex PCR, and TCRdb holds only the in-frame ones, with some missing. The sample lists around 130,000 clones, 65% to 85% occurring once. The sample comprised peripheral blood. The source of this sequence is a man aged 30 to 39 with COVID-19, enrolled during active disease. This chain links TRBV6-5 with TRBJ1-6; 9 bases fit TRBD1. The CDR3, as DNA: TGTGCCAGCAGTTACTTAGGGACAGGGTTGGATTCACCCCTCCACTTT. It yields the protein CASSYLGTGLDSPLHF.